This T cell receptor beta chain was obtained from a study of blood T cell repertoires in COVID-19. The CDR3 length is 15 residues. The germline V gene encodes CDR1 SGHAT and CDR2 FQNNGV. V was clipped by 8 bases and J by 0 bases; unmatched bases: 9. As originally analysed: Estimation of nucleated cell counts was performed using reference gene primer amplification. Using immunoSEQ multiplex PCR, the repertoire was profiled, and TCRdb retains in-frame clones only, with some absent. For V, J and clone size, that table is used; D and trimming come from the DNA. The sample has hundreds of thousands of clones, roughly 90% seen once.

The chain combines TRBV11-2 with TRBJ1-1, with 7 nucleotides matching TRBD1. The receptor was derived from a man in his forties with acute or convalescent COVID-19. Material for sequencing was peripheral blood. CDR3 nucleotide sequence: TGTGCCAGCGGACCGGGACAGACCTTGAACACTGAAGCTTTCTTT. This codes for CASGPGQTLNTEAFF. The full variable domain, completed using reference TRBV11-2 and TRBJ1-1, is EAGVAQSPRYKIIEKRQSVAFWCNPISGHATLYWYQQILGQGPKLLIQFQNNGVVDDSQLPKDRFSAERLKGVDSTLKIQPAKLEDSAVYLCASGPGQTLNTEAFFGQGTRLTVV.